This TCR beta chain was sequenced in a study of metastatic and nonmetastatic thyroid tumors. This clone appeared many times. Antigen unknown. Study observations and caveats: Significantly higher TCR beta diversity was reportedly seen in malignant thyroid tumors than benign nodules, in blood and tumor.

Per the study methods: Clinicopathological groups differed in CDR3, with these differences serving to build a distant-metastasis classifier for papillary thyroid cancer. TCRdb redid the clone calls on the PCR reads using MiXCR. The V and J calls, along with clone size, are taken from TCRdb and not from the paper's own processing. The table has some 46,000 clones, around 25% seen once. The entire patient cohort was treatment-naive prior to thyroid surgery. Trimming shortened V by 0 bases and J by 7 bases, and 19 bases separated the two germline ends. CDR3 size: 17 residues. Germline V gene lookup returns CDR1 LNHNV and CDR2 YYDKDF (reference sequence).

The TCR sequence derives from a male donor with papillary thyroid cancer or a benign thyroid nodule (not recorded which). Some clones in this sample may be carry-over from other donors' samples. J is TRBJ2-1 and V is TRBV15; D uncertain. The sequenced sample was blood. The CDR3 nucleotides read TGTGCCACCAGCAGAGATCGGTACAGCACCTACACAAATGAGCAGTTCTTC. Protein product: CATSRDRYSTYTNEQFF.